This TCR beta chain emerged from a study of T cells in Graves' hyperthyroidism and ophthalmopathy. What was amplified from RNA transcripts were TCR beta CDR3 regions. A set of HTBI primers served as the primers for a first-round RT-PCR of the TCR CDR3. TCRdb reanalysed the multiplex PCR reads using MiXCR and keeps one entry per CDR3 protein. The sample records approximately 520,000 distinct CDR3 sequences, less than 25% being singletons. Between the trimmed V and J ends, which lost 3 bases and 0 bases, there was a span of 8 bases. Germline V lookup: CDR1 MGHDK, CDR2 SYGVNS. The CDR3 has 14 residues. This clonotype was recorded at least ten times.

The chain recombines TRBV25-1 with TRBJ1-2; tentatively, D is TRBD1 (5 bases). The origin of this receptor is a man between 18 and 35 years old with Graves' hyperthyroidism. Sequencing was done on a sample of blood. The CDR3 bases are TGTGCCAGCAGTGACCCGGGGCCTAACTATGGCTACACCTTC. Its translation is CASSDPGPNYGYTF.